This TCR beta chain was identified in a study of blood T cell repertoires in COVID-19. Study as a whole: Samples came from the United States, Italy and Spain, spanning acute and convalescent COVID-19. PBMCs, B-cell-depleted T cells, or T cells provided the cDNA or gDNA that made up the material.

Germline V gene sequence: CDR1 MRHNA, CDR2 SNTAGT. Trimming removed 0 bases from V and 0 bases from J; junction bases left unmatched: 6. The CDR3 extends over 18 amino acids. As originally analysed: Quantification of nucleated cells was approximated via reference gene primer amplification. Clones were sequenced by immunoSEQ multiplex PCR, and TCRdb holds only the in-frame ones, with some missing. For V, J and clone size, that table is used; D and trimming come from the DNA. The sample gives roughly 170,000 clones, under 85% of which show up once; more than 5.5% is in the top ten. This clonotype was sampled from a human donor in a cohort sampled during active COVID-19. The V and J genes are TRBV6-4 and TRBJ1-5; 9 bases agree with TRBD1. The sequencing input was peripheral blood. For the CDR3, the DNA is TGTGCCAGCAGTGACTCGACAGGACAGGGGTATAGCAATCAGCCCCAGCATTTT. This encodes CASSDSTGQGYSNQPQHF.